This T cell receptor beta chain was identified in a study of T cells in Graves' hyperthyroidism and ophthalmopathy. Study-wide results and limits: Most expanded thyroid clonotypes above 0.001 recurred in blood.

It was RNA transcripts that yielded the amplified TCR beta CDR3 regions. Initially, a first-round RT-PCR of the TCR CDR3 employed the HTBI primer set. One entry per CDR3 protein results from TCRdb running MiXCR on the multiplex PCR reads. The data contain 350,000 to 400,000 distinct CDR3 sequences, under 15% of them seen just once; the ten biggest clones take up less than 35%. This clonotype was counted only a few times. Its antigen remains unknown. Sequenced input: blood. The clonotype originates from a woman younger than 45 with Graves' hyperthyroidism.

The CDR3 protein is CASSFSPSSGISYEQYF. As DNA, the CDR3 is TGTGCCAGCAGCTTTTCCCCCTCTAGCGGTATCTCCTACGAGCAGTACTTC. The chain links TRBV7-8 to TRBJ2-7; TRBD2 matches 7 bases. J gave up 0 bases and V 3 bases, and 11 bases lay outside the gene matches. Germline CDR1 reads SGHVS; CDR2 reads FQNEAQ. CDR3 length equals 17 residues.